Detailed here is one T cell receptor (beta chain). Those enrolled, adults aged about 18 to 89 years, came from around 24 US areas. Recovered status in Cohort 3 required two negative PCRs, clearance, or symptom resolution. Original analysis: Amplifying reference gene primers gave estimates of nucleated cell counts. Data came from immunoSEQ multiplex PCR; TCRdb stores just in-frame clones and leaves some out. The DNA was the basis for D and trimming; V, J and clone size are from that table. The table has some 270,000 clones, 89% seen once. The record originates from a study of blood T cell repertoires in COVID-19. Study information: Samples taken during acute and convalescent COVID-19 were collected in the United States, Italy and Spain.

The germline V gene has CDR1 GTSNPN and CDR2 SVGIG (reference sequence). J gave up 1 base and V 1 base, and 1 base lay outside the gene matches. The CDR3 consists of 14 residues. V usage is TRBV30 and J usage is TRBJ1-5; 7 bases map to TRBD1. The TCR originated in a woman aged 60-75 years who had recovered from COVID-19. The sequenced material came from PBMCs or T cells enriched from blood (not recorded which). The CDR3 region is CAWSGQGSNQPQHF. The CDR3 region has the DNA TGTGCCTGGAGTGGACAGGGCAGCAATCAGCCCCAGCATTTT.